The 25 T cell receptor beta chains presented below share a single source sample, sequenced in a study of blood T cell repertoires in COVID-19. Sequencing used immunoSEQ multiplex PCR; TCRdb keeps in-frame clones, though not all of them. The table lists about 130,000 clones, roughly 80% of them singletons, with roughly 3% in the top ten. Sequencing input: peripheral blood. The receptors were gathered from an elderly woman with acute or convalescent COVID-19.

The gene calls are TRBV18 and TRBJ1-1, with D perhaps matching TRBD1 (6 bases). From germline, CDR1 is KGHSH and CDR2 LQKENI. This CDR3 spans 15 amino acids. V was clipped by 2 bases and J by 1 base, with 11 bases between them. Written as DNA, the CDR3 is TGTGCCAGCTCACCAGAGGGACATTCGAACACTGAAGCTTTCTTT. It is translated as CASSPEGHSNTEAFF.

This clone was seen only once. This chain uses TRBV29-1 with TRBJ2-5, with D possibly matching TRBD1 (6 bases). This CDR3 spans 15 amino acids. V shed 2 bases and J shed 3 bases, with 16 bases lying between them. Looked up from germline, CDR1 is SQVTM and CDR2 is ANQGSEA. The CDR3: CSVERSSGVEETQYF. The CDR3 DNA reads TGCAGCGTTGAACGGTCCTCAGGGGTTGAAGAGACCCAGTACTTC.

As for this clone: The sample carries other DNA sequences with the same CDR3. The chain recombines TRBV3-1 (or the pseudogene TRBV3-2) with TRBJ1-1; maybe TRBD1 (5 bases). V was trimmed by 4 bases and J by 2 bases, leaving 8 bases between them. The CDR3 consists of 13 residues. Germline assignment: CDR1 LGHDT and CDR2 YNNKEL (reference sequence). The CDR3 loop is CASSPDSNTEAFF. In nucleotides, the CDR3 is TGTGCCAGCAGCCCAGACAGTAACACTGAAGCTTTCTTT.

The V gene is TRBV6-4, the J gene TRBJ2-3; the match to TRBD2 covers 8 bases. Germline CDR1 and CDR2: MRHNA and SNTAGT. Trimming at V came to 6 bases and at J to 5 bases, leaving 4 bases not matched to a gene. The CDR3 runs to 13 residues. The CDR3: CASSGGAKDTQYF. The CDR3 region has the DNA TGTGCCAGCAGCGGGGGGGCAAAAGATACGCAGTATTTT.

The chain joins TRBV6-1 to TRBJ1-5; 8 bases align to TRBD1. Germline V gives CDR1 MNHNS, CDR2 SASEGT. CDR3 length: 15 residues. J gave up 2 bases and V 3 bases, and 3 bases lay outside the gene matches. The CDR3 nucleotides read TGTGCCAGCAGTGACGCGACAGGGGGCAATCAGCCCCAGCATTTT. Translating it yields CASSDATGGNQPQHF.

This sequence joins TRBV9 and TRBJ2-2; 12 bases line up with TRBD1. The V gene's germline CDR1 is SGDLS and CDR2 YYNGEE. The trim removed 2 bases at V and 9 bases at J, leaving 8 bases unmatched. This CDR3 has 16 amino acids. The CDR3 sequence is CASSVDRDRGLRELFF. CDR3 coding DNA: TGTGCCAGCAGCGTTGACCGGGACAGGGGGCTTAGGGAGCTGTTTTTT.

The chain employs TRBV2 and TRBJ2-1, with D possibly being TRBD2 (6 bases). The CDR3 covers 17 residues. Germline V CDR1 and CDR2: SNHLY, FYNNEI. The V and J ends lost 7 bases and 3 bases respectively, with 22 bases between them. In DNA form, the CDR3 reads TGTGCCAGCAAACGACAGAGTAATACCGGGGGCTACAATGAGCAGTTCTTC. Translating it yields CASKRQSNTGGYNEQFF.

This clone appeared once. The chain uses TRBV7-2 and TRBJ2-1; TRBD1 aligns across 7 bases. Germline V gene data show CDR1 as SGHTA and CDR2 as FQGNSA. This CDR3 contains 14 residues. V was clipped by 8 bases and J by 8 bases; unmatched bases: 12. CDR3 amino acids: CASLRGPLIDEQFF. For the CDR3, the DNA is TGTGCCAGCTTGAGGGGGCCCCTAATTGATGAGCAGTTCTTC. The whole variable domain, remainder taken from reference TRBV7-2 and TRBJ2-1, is GAGVSQSPSNKVTEKGKDVELRCDPISGHTALYWYRQSLGQGLEFLIYFQGNSAPDKSGLPSDRFSAERTGGSVSTLTIQRTQQEDSAVYLCASLRGPLIDEQFFGPGTRLTVL.

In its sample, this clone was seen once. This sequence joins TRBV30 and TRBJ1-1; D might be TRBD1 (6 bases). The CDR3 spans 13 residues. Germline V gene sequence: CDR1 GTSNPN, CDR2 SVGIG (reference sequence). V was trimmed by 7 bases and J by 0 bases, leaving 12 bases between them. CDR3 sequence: CASSNRVNTEAFF. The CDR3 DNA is TGTGCCTCCTCCAACAGGGTGAACACTGAAGCTTTCTTT.

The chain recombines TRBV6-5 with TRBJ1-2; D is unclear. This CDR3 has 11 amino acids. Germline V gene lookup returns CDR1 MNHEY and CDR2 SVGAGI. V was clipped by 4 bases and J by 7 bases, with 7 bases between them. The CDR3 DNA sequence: TGTGCCAGCAGTTTGGGCAGTGGCTACACCTTC. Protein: CASSLGSGYTF.

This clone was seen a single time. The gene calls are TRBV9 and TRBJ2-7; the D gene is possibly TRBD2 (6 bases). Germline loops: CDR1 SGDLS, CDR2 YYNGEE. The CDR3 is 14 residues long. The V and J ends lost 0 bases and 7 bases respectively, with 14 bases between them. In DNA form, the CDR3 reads TGTGCCAGCAGCGTAGGGTGGGGGGTGAGGGAGCAGTACTTC. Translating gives CASSVGWGVREQYF.

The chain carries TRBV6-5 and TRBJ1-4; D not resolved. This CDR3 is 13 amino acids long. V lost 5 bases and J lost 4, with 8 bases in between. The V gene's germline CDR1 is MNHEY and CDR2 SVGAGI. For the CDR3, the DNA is TGTGCCAGCAGTCTAACGGTTAATGAAAAACTGTTTTTT. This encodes CASSLTVNEKLFF.

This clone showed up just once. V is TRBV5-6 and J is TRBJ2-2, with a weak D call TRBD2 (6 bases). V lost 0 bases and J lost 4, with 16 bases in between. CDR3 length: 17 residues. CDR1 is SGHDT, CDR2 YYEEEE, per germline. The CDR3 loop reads CASSLGLWRARTGELFF. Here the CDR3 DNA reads TGTGCCAGCAGCTTGGGGCTTTGGAGGGCCCGCACCGGGGAGCTGTTTTTT.

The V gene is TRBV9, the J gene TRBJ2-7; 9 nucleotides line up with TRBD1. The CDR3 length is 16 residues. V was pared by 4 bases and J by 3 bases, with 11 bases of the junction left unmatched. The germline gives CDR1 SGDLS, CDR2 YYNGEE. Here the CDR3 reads CASSPTQGAGNYEQYF. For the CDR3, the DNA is TGTGCCAGCAGCCCGACACAGGGGGCGGGAAACTACGAGCAGTACTTC.

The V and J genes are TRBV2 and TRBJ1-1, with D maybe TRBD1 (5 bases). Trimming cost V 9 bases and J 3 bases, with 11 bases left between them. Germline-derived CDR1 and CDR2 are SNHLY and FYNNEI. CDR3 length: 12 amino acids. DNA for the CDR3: TGTGCCAGTAGGGGAGGATACACTGAAGCTTTCTTT. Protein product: CASRGGYTEAFF.

Here the CDR3 DNA reads TGTGCCAGCCCGATGGGGGGGTCAGGCGTCGTGAACTATGGCTACACCTTC. The encoded protein is CASPMGGSGVVNYGYTF. The chain recombines TRBV2 with TRBJ1-2; perhaps TRBD1 as D (5 bases). The germline gives CDR1 SNHLY, CDR2 FYNNEI. V lost 8 bases, J lost 2 bases, and 24 bases lay in between. The CDR3 loop spans 17 amino acids.

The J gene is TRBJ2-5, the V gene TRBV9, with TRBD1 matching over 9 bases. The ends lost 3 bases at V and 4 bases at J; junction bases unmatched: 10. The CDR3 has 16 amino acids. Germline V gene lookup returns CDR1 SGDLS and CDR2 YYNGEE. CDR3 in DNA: TGTGCCAGCAGCGGAAAATTCCGGGACAGGGCAGAGACCCAGTACTTC. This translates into CASSGKFRDRAETQYF.

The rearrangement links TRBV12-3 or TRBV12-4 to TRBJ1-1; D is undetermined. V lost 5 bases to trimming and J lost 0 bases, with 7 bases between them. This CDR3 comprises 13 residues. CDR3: CASSRLMNTEAFF. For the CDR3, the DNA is TGTGCCAGCAGTCGTCTAATGAACACTGAAGCTTTCTTT.

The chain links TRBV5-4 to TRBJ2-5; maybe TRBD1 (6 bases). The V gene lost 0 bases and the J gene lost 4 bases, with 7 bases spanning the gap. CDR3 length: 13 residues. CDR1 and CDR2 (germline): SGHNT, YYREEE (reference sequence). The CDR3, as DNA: TGTGCCAGCAGCTTGGGAGGGGGAGAGACCCAGTACTTC. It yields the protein CASSLGGGETQYF.

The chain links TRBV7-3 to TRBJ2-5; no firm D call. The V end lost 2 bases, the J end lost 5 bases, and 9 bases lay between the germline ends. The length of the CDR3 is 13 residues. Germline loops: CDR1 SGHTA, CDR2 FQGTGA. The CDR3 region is CASSLGLSETQYF. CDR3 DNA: TGTGCCAGCAGCTTAGGGCTGTCGGAGACCCAGTACTTC.

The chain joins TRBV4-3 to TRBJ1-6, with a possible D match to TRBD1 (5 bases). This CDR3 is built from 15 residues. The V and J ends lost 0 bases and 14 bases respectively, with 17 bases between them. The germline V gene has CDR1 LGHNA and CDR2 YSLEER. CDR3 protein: CASSQDYNRPSSLHF. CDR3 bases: TGCGCCAGCAGCCAAGATTATAACAGGCCTTCCTCCCTCCACTTT.

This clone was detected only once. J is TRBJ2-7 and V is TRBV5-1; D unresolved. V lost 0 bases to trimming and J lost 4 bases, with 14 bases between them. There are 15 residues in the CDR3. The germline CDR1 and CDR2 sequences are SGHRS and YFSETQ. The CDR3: CASSLDSQITYEQYF. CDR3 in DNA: TGCGCCAGCAGCTTGGACAGCCAGATTACGTACGAGCAGTACTTC.

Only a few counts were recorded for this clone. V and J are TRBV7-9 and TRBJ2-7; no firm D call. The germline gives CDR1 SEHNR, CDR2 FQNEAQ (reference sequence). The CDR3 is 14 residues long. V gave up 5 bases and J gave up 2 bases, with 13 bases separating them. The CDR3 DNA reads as TGTGCCAGCAGCGGTAGCTCCCAACCCTACGAGCAGTACTTC. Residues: CASSGSSQPYEQYF.

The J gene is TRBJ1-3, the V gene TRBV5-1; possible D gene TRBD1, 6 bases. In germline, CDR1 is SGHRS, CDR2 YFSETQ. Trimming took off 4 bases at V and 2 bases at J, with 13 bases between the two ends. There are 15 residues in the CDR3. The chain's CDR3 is CASSASTGAGNTIYF. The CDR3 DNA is TGCGCCAGCAGCGCGTCGACAGGAGCTGGAAACACCATATATTTT.

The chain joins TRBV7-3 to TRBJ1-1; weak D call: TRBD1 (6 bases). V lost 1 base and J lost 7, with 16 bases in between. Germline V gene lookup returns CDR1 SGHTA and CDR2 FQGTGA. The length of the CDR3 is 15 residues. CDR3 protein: CASSLSRDTYGEAFF. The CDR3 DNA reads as TGTGCCAGCAGCTTAAGCCGGGACACGTATGGTGAAGCTTTCTTT.